This T cell receptor (beta chain) was captured in a study of CD8+ T cells in alopecia areata. The sample holds one count of this clone. Its antigen is currently unknown. Specimens obtained from alopecia areata patients comprised lesional scalp punch biopsies and peripheral blood. The authors extracted RNA and reverse transcribed it into cDNA as the sequencing template. Some clones are missing from TCRdb's copy, which holds only in-frame ones; the method was immunoSEQ multiplex PCR. The table lists hundreds of thousands of clones, roughly two thirds of them singletons. Study outcomes and limitations: Besides other cells, scalp samples also yield sequences of resident alphabeta T cells from normal skin.

Germline lookup yields CDR1 LNHNV and CDR2 YYDKDF (reference sequence). Trimming at V came to 0 bases and at J to 0 bases, leaving 7 bases not matched to a gene. The CDR3 sequence is 18 residues long. Sequenced here: CD4+ T cells sorted from blood, sampled at week 0. The chain has TRBV15 and TRBJ1-1, with TRBD1 identical over 10 bases. The clonotype originates from a human donor with alopecia areata. CDR3: CATSRDRDRGWMNTEAFF. The CDR3 region has the DNA TGTGCCACCAGCAGAGATAGGGACAGGGGTTGGATGAACACTGAAGCTTTCTTT.